What follows are 23 T cell receptor beta chains derived from one specimen sequenced in a study of blood T cell repertoires in COVID-19. The table came from immunoSEQ multiplex PCR; TCRdb's copy has only in-frame clones and leaves some out. The data contain some 110,000 clones, approximately 80% of them seen just once; the ten biggest clones take up around 2.3%. The sample taken for sequencing was peripheral blood. Receptor source: a middle-aged man with acute or convalescent COVID-19.

The chain links TRBV4-1 to TRBJ1-2, with D tentatively TRBD1 (5 bases). The CDR3 covers 16 residues. In germline, CDR1 is MGHRA, CDR2 YSYEKL. Trimming took 1 base from V and 3 from J, leaving 15 bases between them. The CDR3 bases are TGCGCCAGCAGCCAAGTAGGAGGGGATCTTGACTATGGCTACACCTTC. It specifies CASSQVGGDLDYGYTF.

J is TRBJ1-2 and V is TRBV5-1; D ambiguous. V was cut by 0 bases and J by 6 bases, with 15 bases left in between. CDR3 length: 15 amino acids. Germline-derived CDR1 and CDR2 are SGHRS and YFSETQ. CDR3 sequence: CASSLAPTGAHGYTF. The DNA for the CDR3 is TGCGCCAGCAGCTTGGCCCCCACGGGTGCCCATGGCTACACCTTC. Using reference TRBV5-1 and TRBJ1-2 for the parts outside the CDR3, the full variable domain is KAGVTQTPRYLIKTRGQQVTLSCSPISGHRSVSWYQQTPGQGLQFLFEYFSETQRNKGNFPGRFSGRQFSNSRSEMNVSTLELGDSALYLCASSLAPTGAHGYTFGSGTRLTVV.

This chain uses TRBV10-3 with TRBJ1-4; the match to TRBD1 covers 8 bases. Germline CDR1 and CDR2: ENHRY and SYGVKD. V lost 7 bases to trimming and J lost 5 bases; unmatched junction nucleotides: 6. This CDR3 is 14 amino acids long. CDR3 loop: CAIKGGQENEKLFF. In nucleotides, the CDR3 is TGTGCCATCAAGGGGGGACAGGAAAATGAAAAACTGTTTTTT.

The chain carries TRBV7-9 and TRBJ1-1; perhaps TRBD1 as D (5 bases). Germline-derived CDR1 and CDR2 are SEHNR and FQNEAQ (reference sequence). Trimming took 5 bases from V and 3 from J, leaving 7 bases between them. The CDR3 sequence is 12 residues long. This CDR3 reads CASSPQDTEAFF. The CDR3, as DNA: TGTGCCAGCAGCCCACAGGACACTGAAGCTTTCTTT.

The chain combines TRBV10-3 with TRBJ1-1; D is perhaps TRBD1 (5 bases). Per the germline V gene, CDR1 is ENHRY and CDR2 is SYGVKD. The CDR3 runs to 12 residues. Trimming left V 6 bases short and J 7 bases short, with 12 bases between. The CDR3 loop is CAIRDTANEAFF. CDR3 in DNA: TGTGCCATCAGGGACACAGCTAATGAAGCTTTCTTT.

The chain joins TRBV7-3 to TRBJ1-6; D unresolved. The CDR3 sequence is 12 residues long. Deletions cut 8 bases from V and 5 bases from J, with 7 bases between. CDR1 and CDR2 (germline): SGHTA, FQGTGA. The CDR3 reads CASGHDNSPLHF. CDR3 in DNA: TGTGCCAGCGGCCATGATAATTCACCCCTCCACTTT.

The rearrangement joins TRBV7-8 to TRBJ1-4; D gene ambiguous. V lost 5 bases, J lost 4 bases, and 17 bases lay in between. Germline values: CDR1 SGHVS, CDR2 FQNEAQ. The CDR3 contains 16 residues. CDR3 sequence (DNA): TGTGCCAGCAGCCCGCGCGCATCAAGTAGTAATGAAAAACTGTTTTTT. This gives the protein CASSPRASSSNEKLFF.

The V and J genes are TRBV10-3 and TRBJ2-7; perhaps D is TRBD1 or TRBD2 (6 bases each). The CDR3 loop spans 13 amino acids. The germline V gene encodes CDR1 ENHRY and CDR2 SYGVKD. V was cut by 8 bases and J by 4 bases, with 15 bases left in between. This chain's CDR3 is CAIGGGLRYEQYF. DNA for the CDR3: TGTGCCATCGGTGGGGGGCTTCGGTACGAGCAGTACTTC.

This clone was detected only a few times. The CDR3 loop reads CASSERGWWQELYSNQPQHF. In DNA, the CDR3 is TGTGCCAGCAGTGAAAGAGGGTGGTGGCAGGAATTATATAGCAATCAGCCCCAGCATTTT. V gene TRBV2 combines with J gene TRBJ1-5; D gene uncertain. CDR1 and CDR2 from the germline V gene are SNHLY and FYNNEI. The CDR3 has 20 amino acids. Trimming took 2 bases from V and 0 from J, leaving 23 bases between them.

This chain connects TRBV7-9 to TRBJ2-1; 7 nucleotides agree with TRBD2. This CDR3 contains 13 residues. The ends lost 6 bases at V and 14 bases at J; junction bases unmatched: 13. CDR1 and CDR2 from the germline V gene are SEHNR and FQNEAQ (reference sequence). The CDR3 loop is CASRSQGQREEFF. CDR3 DNA sequence: TGTGCCAGCAGATCGCAAGGACAACGGGAGGAGTTCTTC.

The chain uses TRBV6-5 and TRBJ1-1; 9 bases line up with TRBD1. The CDR3 is made up of 14 amino acids. CDR1 and CDR2 (germline): MNHEY, SVGAGI. The V segment lost 2 bases and the J segment 7 bases; nucleotides outside the gene matches: 5. The CDR3 loop reads CASSYRDREDEAFF. The CDR3 region has the DNA TGTGCCAGCAGTTACCGGGACAGGGAGGATGAAGCTTTCTTT.

This chain joins TRBV7-8 and TRBJ1-2; D possibly corresponds to TRBD1 (6 bases). The CDR3 has 14 amino acids. The germline V gene encodes CDR1 SGHVS and CDR2 FQNEAQ. V was trimmed by 5 bases and J by 4 bases, leaving 14 bases between them. The CDR3 DNA follows: TGTGCCAGCAGCCCACCCACAGGGACCTATGGCTACACCTTC. Translating it yields CASSPPTGTYGYTF.

The chain links TRBV18 to TRBJ1-1, with D maybe TRBD1 (5 bases). CDR1 is KGHSH, CDR2 LQKENI, per germline. The CDR3 has 13 residues. V lost 8 bases to trimming and J lost 4 bases, with 14 bases between them. This chain's CDR3 is CASKTASFTEAFF. CDR3 nucleotide sequence: TGTGCCAGCAAGACAGCCTCTTTCACTGAAGCTTTCTTT.

The CDR3 bases are TGTGCCAGCAGCTTAGCTCAGGGGGCTGAGGGTACGCAGTATTTT. Translating gives CASSLAQGAEGTQYF. The rearrangement uses TRBV7-8 and TRBJ2-3, with TRBD1 matching over 8 bases. V shed 0 bases, J shed 8 bases, and the junction held 7 bases outside the gene matches. CDR1 is SGHVS and CDR2 is FQNEAQ in the germline V gene. The CDR3 length is 15 residues.

This clone has a single count. The rearrangement links TRBV7-9 to TRBJ2-7, with 14 bases aligning to TRBD2. The CDR3 sequence is 16 residues long. J was trimmed by 5 bases and V by 4 bases; bases with no gene match: 7. CDR1 SEHNR and CDR2 FQNEAQ come from the germline V gene (reference sequence). The CDR3 reads CASSSGLAGAFDEQYF. The CDR3, as DNA: TGTGCCAGCAGCTCGGGACTAGCGGGAGCTTTCGACGAGCAGTACTTC.

The V gene is TRBV4-2, the J gene TRBJ2-3, with 10 nucleotides matching TRBD2. This CDR3 has 16 amino acids. The V gene end was trimmed by 0 bases and the J gene end by 4 bases; junction bases not matched to a gene: 4. Germline V gene data show CDR1 as LGHNA and CDR2 as YNFKEQ. CDR3 DNA: TGTGCCAGCAGCCAAGAAGGAGCGGGGGGGTCAGATACGCAGTATTTT. Translation: CASSQEGAGGSDTQYF.

This clone has just a few counts. J is TRBJ2-3 and V is TRBV18; the D is unclear. Germline-derived CDR1 and CDR2 are KGHSH and LQKENI. The CDR3 has 10 residues. Trimming removed 8 bases from V and 3 bases from J, with 3 bases in between. The CDR3 sequence is CASATDTQYF. CDR3 nucleotide sequence: TGTGCCAGCGCGACAGATACGCAGTATTTT.

The V call is TRBV5-1, the J call TRBJ2-3; possibly TRBD2 for D (6 bases). This CDR3 region has 16 residues. The germline gives CDR1 SGHRS, CDR2 YFSETQ. V lost 4 bases, J lost 3 bases, and 18 bases lay in between. In DNA, the CDR3 is TGCGCCAGCAGCAACCCGACTAGTTCGGGAACAGATACGCAGTATTTT. Translated, it gives CASSNPTSSGTDTQYF. The full variable domain, rest sourced from reference TRBV5-1 and TRBJ2-3, is KAGVTQTPRYLIKTRGQQVTLSCSPISGHRSVSWYQQTPGQGLQFLFEYFSETQRNKGNFPGRFSGRQFSNSRSEMNVSTLELGDSALYLCASSNPTSSGTDTQYFGPGTRLTVL.

The sample holds one count of this clone. The rearrangement links TRBV5-1 to TRBJ1-2; D is unresolved. CDR1 is SGHRS, CDR2 YFSETQ, per germline. CDR3 length equals 14 residues. With 4 bases removed from V and 4 bases from J, the gap between germline ends came to 14 bases. The CDR3 bases are TGCGCCAGCAGCCTTATGATACAGCTCTATGGCTACACCTTC. Translating it yields CASSLMIQLYGYTF.

The chain carries TRBV5-1 and TRBJ1-6, with no clear D. This CDR3 has 13 residues. Germline values: CDR1 SGHRS, CDR2 YFSETQ. Between the trimmed V and J ends, which lost 5 bases and 8 bases, there was a span of 11 bases. DNA of the CDR3: TGCGCCAGCAGACCCGAGACTGATTCACCCCTCCACTTT. As protein: CASRPETDSPLHF.

The genes are TRBV27 and TRBJ2-7; 10 bases are a match to TRBD2. Germline V gives CDR1 MNHEY, CDR2 SMNVEV (reference sequence). The V segment lost 5 bases and the J segment 0 bases; nucleotides outside the gene matches: 7. The CDR3 loop spans 16 amino acids. Here the CDR3 DNA reads TGTGCCAGCAGTCTGAGGACTAGCGGCCTCTCCTACGAGCAGTACTTC. Translation: CASSLRTSGLSYEQYF.

The rearrangement joins TRBV19 to TRBJ2-1; perhaps TRBD1 as D (6 bases). The V and J ends lost 0 bases and 0 bases respectively, with 15 bases between them. This CDR3 has 18 amino acids. Germline values: CDR1 LNHDA, CDR2 SQIVND (reference sequence). The CDR3 reads CASSIELGDTSSYNEQFF. Here the CDR3 DNA reads TGTGCCAGTAGTATAGAGTTGGGGGACACAAGCTCCTACAATGAGCAGTTCTTC.

This clone was seen only once. As DNA, the CDR3 is TGTGCCAGCAGTGAGATAGCGGGGAGCAAAAACATTCAGTACTTC. It is translated as CASSEIAGSKNIQYF. The rearrangement links TRBV6-1 to TRBJ2-4; TRBD2 matches at 8 bases. The CDR3 spans 15 residues. The V gene end was trimmed by 3 bases and the J gene end by 3 bases; junction bases not matched to a gene: 4. Looked up from germline, CDR1 is MNHNS and CDR2 is SASEGT.